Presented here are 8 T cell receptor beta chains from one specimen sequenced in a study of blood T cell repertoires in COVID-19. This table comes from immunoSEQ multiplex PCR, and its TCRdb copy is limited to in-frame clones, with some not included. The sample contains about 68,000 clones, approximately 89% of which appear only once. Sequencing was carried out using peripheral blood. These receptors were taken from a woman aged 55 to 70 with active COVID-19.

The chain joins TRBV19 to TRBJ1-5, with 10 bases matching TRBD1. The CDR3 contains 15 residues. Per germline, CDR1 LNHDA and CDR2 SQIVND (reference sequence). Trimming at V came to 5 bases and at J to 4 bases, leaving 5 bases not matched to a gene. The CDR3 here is CASSPRTGGNQPQHF. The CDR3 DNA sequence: TGTGCCAGTAGTCCCCGGACAGGGGGGAATCAGCCCCAGCATTTT.

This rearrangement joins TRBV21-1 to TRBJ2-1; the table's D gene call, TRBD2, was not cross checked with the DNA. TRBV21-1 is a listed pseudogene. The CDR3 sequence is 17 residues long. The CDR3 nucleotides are TGTGCCAGCAGCAGAAGGGGAGTGACTAGCGGGAGCTATGAGCAGTTCTTC. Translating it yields CASSRRGVTSGSYEQFF.

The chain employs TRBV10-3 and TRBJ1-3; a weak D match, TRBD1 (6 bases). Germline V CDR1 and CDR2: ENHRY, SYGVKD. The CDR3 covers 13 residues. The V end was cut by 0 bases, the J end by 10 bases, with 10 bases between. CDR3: CAISESGRGTIYF. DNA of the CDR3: TGTGCCATCAGTGAGTCGGGAAGGGGGACCATATATTTT.

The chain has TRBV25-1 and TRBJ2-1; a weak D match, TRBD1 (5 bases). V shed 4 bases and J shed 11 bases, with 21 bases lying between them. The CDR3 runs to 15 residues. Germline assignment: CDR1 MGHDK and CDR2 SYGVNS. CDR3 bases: TGTGCCAGCAGTGGCGATGCACTCTACGCAGGGAAGCAGTTCTTC. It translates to CASSGDALYAGKQFF.

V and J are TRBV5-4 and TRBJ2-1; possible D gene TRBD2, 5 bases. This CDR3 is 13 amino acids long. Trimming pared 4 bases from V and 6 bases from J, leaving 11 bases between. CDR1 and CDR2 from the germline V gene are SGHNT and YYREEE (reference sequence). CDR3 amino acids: CASSPTSTNEQFF. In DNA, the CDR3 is TGTGCCAGCAGCCCCACTAGTACCAATGAGCAGTTCTTC.

The CDR3 DNA reads TGTGCCAGCAGTTTACAGGTTGTAACCACTGAAGCTTTCTTT. This translates into CASSLQVVTTEAFF. This chain uses TRBV28 with TRBJ1-1; D is uncertain. The V gene's germline CDR1 is MDHEN and CDR2 SYDVKM. Deletions cut 2 bases from V and 4 bases from J, with 11 bases between. There are 14 residues in the CDR3.

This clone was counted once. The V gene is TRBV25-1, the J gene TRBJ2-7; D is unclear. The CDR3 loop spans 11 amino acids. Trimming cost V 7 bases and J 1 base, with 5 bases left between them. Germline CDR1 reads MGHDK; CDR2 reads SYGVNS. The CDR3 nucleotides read TGTGCCAGCACCCAATCCTACGAGCAGTACTTC. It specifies CASTQSYEQYF.

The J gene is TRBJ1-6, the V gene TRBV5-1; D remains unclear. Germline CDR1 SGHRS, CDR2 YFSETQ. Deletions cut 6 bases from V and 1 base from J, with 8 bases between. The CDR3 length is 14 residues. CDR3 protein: CASKEGSYNSPLHF. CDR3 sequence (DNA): TGCGCCAGCAAAGAGGGATCCTATAATTCACCCCTCCACTTT.